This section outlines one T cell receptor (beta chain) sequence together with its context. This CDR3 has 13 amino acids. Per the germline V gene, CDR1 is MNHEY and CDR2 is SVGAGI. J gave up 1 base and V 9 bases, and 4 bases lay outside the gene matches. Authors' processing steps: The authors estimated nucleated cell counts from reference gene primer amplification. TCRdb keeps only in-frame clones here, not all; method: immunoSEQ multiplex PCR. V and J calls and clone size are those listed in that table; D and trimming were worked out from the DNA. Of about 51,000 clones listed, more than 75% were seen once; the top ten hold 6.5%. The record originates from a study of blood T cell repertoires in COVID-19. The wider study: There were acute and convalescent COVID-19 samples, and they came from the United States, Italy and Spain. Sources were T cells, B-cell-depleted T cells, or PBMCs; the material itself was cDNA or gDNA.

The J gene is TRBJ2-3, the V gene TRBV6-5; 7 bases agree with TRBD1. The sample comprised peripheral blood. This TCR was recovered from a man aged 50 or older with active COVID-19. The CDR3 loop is CASTGVGTDTQYF. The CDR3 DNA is TGTGCCAGTACAGGGGTTGGCACAGATACGCAGTATTTT.